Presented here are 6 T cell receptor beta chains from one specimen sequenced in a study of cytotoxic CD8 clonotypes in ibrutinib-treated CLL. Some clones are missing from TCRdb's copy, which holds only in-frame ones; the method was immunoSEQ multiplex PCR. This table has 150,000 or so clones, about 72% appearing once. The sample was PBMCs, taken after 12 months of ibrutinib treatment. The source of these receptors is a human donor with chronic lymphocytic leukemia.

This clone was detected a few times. The CDR3: CASTRATEAFF. DNA of the CDR3: TGTGCCAGCACCCGTGCTACTGAAGCTTTCTTT. This chain connects TRBV4-2 to TRBJ1-1; D is undetermined. There are 11 residues in the CDR3. V shed 7 bases and J shed 5 bases, with 8 bases lying between them. In germline, CDR1 is LGHNA, CDR2 YNFKEQ.

CDR3 DNA: TGTGCCTGGCGGACAGCAGGTGGAAAACTGTTTTTT. Its translation is CAWRTAGGKLFF. The chain employs TRBV30 and TRBJ1-4, with a tentative D call TRBD1 (6 bases). With 5 bases removed from V and 10 bases from J, the gap between germline ends came to 14 bases. This CDR3 has 12 amino acids. Germline V gives CDR1 GTSNPN, CDR2 SVGIG (reference sequence).

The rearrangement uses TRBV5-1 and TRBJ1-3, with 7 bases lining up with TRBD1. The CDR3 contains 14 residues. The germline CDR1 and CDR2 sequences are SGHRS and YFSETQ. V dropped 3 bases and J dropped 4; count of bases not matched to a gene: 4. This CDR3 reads CASSWTGTGNTIYF. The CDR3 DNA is TGCGCCAGCAGCTGGACAGGTACGGGAAACACCATATATTTT.

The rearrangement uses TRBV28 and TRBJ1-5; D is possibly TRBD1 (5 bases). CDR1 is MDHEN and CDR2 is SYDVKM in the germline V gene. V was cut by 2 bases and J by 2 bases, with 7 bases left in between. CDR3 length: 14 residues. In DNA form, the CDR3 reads TGTGCCAGCAGTTTAACAGGTGGCAATCAGCCCCAGCATTTT. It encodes CASSLTGGNQPQHF.

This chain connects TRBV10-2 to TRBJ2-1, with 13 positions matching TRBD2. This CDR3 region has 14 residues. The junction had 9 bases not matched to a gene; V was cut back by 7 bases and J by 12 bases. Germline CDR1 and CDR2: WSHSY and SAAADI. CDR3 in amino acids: CASTSLAGGSGQFF. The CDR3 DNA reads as TGCGCCAGCACGTCACTAGCGGGAGGGTCGGGGCAGTTCTTC.

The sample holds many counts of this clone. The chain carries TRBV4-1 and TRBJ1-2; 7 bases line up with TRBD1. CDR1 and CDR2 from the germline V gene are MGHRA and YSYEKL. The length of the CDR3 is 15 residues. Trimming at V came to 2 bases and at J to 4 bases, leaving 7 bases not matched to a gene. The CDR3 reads CASSQTGAHGYGYTF. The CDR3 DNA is TGCGCCAGCAGCCAAACAGGGGCCCATGGCTATGGCTACACCTTC.